The 11 T cell receptor beta chains presented below share a single source sample, sequenced in a study of blood T cell repertoires in COVID-19. Profiling relied on immunoSEQ multiplex PCR, and the TCRdb table lists in-frame clones only, not all of them. The sample consists of about 220,000 clones, 80% to 85% of them appearing once. Specimen: PBMCs or T cells enriched from blood (not recorded which). All receptors come from a middle-aged woman who had recovered from COVID-19.

This clone was detected only once. The rearrangement links TRBV30 to TRBJ2-1, with 11 positions matching TRBD2. The CDR3 consists of 14 residues. CDR1 is GTSNPN and CDR2 is SVGIG in the germline V gene (reference sequence). Losses at the gene ends were 1 base for V and 5 bases for J; bases not matched to a gene: 1. The CDR3 nucleotides are TGTGCCTGGAGTGAGGGACTAGCGGACAATGAGCAGTTCTTC. Translating gives CAWSEGLADNEQFF.

CDR3 residues: CASSPGLADEQYV. DNA of the CDR3: TGTGCCAGCTCTCCCGGACTAGCTGACGAGCAGTACGTC. The chain joins TRBV18 to TRBJ2-7; the match to TRBD2 covers 8 bases. The CDR3 runs 13 residues. Trimming removed 6 bases from V and 5 bases from J; junction bases left unmatched: 6. The germline gives CDR1 KGHSH, CDR2 LQKENI.

The gene calls are TRBV6-5 and TRBJ2-2; maybe TRBD2 (6 bases). V lost 8 bases and J 5 bases, leaving 18 bases between the germline ends. Germline values: CDR1 MNHEY, CDR2 SVGAGI. The CDR3 loop spans 15 amino acids. For the CDR3, the DNA is TGTGCCAGCGATCAGTCCGGGAGTTGGACCGGGGAGCTGTTTTTT. Protein sequence: CASDQSGSWTGELFF.

J is TRBJ1-1 and V is TRBV11-3; perhaps TRBD1 as D (6 bases). Deletions cut 6 bases from V and 1 base from J, with 12 bases between. CDR3 length: 14 residues. Per the germline V gene, CDR1 is SGHNT and CDR2 is YENEEA. This CDR3 reads CASSKDSQNTEAFF. The DNA of the CDR3 is TGTGCCAGCAGTAAGGACAGTCAGAACACTGAAGCTTTCTTT.

The chain is built from TRBV2 and TRBJ1-2, with D possibly matching TRBD1 (5 bases). V lost 1 base and J lost 11, with 14 bases in between. The CDR3 loop spans 13 amino acids. The germline V gene has CDR1 SNHLY and CDR2 FYNNEI. The DNA for the CDR3 is TGTGCCAGCAGTGAAGACGGGGGGTTGAGGTACACCTTC. Translated, it gives CASSEDGGLRYTF.

The chain has TRBV9 and TRBJ1-2; TRBD1 aligns across 8 bases. Germline V gene sequence: CDR1 SGDLS, CDR2 YYNGEE. The CDR3 runs 14 residues. The V gene end was trimmed by 3 bases and the J gene end by 2 bases; junction bases not matched to a gene: 3. This CDR3 is CASSGRTGNYGYTF. The CDR3 DNA follows: TGTGCCAGCAGCGGGAGGACAGGGAACTATGGCTACACCTTC.

A remark on this clone: The same CDR3 is also encoded by other DNA sequences in this sample. The chain couples TRBV4-1 to TRBJ1-6, with 7 nucleotides matching TRBD1. The CDR3 is 15 amino acids. V shed 4 bases, J shed 5 bases, and the junction held 5 bases outside the gene matches. The germline V gene encodes CDR1 MGHRA and CDR2 YSYEKL. For the CDR3, the DNA is TGCGCCAGCAGCCTCCGAGACAGGGATAATTCACCCCTCCACTTT. Protein: CASSLRDRDNSPLHF.

A single count supports this clone. The chain joins TRBV15 to TRBJ2-5; D unresolved. CDR1 LNHNV and CDR2 YYDKDF come from the germline V gene (reference sequence). The CDR3 has 13 amino acids. V dropped 4 bases and J dropped 2 bases, with 8 bases sitting between them. The CDR3 region is CATSIRVQETQYF. The CDR3 nucleotides read TGTGCCACCAGCATACGGGTACAAGAGACCCAGTACTTC.

The rearrangement links TRBV7-2 to TRBJ2-2; 15 bases line up with TRBD2. The CDR3 is 16 residues long. The germline V gene has CDR1 SGHTA and CDR2 FQGNSA. J gave up 3 bases and V 4 bases, and 0 bases lay outside the gene matches. The CDR3, as DNA: TGTGCCAGCAGCTGGACTAGCGGGAGGGACACCGGGGAGCTGTTTTTT. Amino acids: CASSWTSGRDTGELFF.

The chain is built from TRBV2 and TRBJ1-4; TRBD1 matches at 9 bases. Looked up from germline, CDR1 is SNHLY and CDR2 is FYNNEI. The CDR3 runs to 14 residues. Losses at the gene ends were 6 bases for V and 7 bases for J; bases not matched to a gene: 6. The CDR3 is CASSSGTGREKLFF. In DNA, the CDR3 is TGTGCCAGCAGCTCCGGGACAGGGCGTGAAAAACTGTTTTTT.

This sequence joins TRBV6-2 or TRBV6-3 and TRBJ2-6; possible D gene TRBD1, 6 bases. The CDR3 is 15 residues long. Trimming removed 5 bases at V and 1 base at J, with 9 bases between. The V gene's germline CDR1 is MNHEY and CDR2 SVGEGT. The CDR3 loop is CASSVTGSGANVLTF. The CDR3 bases are TGTGCCAGCAGTGTCACAGGGTCTGGGGCCAACGTCCTGACTTTC.